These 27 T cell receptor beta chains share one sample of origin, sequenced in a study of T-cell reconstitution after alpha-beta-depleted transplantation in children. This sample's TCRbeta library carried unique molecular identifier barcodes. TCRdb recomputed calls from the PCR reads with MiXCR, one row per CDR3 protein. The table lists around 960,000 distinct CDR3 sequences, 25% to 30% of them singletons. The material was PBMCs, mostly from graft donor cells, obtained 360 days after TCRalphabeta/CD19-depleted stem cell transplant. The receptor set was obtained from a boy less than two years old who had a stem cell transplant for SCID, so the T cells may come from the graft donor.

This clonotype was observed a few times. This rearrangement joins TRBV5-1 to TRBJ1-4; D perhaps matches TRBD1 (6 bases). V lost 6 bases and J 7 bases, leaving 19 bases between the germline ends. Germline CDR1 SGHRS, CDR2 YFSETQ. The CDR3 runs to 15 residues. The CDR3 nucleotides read TGCGCCAGCACTTCATACTACGGACAGAGTGAAAAACTGTTTTTT. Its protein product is CASTSYYGQSEKLFF.

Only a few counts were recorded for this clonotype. The CDR3 bases are TGTGCCAGCAGAACACAGGGGGCGGGTAATTCACCCCTCCACTTT. It translates to CASRTQGAGNSPLHF. The rearrangement joins TRBV6-1 to TRBJ1-6; TRBD1 aligns across 9 bases. Germline CDR1 MNHNS, CDR2 SASEGT. V shed 6 bases and J 6 bases; nucleotides not matched to a gene: 6. This CDR3 is built from 15 residues.

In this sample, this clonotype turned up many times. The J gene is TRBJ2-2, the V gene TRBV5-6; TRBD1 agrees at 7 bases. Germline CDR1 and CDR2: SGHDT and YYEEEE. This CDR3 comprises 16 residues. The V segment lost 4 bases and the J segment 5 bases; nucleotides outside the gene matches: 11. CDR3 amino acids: CASSPIGRGWTGELFF. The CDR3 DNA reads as TGTGCCAGCAGCCCTATTGGCAGGGGGTGGACCGGGGAGCTGTTTTTT.

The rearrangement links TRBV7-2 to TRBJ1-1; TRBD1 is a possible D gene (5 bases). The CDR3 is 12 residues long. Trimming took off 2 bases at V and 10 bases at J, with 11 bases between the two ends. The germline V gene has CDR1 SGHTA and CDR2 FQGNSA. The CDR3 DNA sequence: TGTGCCAGCAGCTTACCTGCAGGGCGAGCTTTCTTT. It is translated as CASSLPAGRAFF.

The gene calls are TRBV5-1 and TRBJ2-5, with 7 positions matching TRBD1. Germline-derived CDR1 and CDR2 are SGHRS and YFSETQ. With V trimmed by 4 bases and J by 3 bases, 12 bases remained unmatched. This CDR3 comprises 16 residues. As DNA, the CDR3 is TGCGCCAGCAGCACCCTCGCAGGGACAGATAAAGAGACCCAGTACTTC. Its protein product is CASSTLAGTDKETQYF.

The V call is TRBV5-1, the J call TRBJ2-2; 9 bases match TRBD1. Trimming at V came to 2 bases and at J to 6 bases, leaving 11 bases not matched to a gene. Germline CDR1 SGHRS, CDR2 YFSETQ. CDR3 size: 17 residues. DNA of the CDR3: TGCGCCAGCAGCTTAGGGACAGGGAGTAGTTCGGCCGGGGAGCTGTTTTTT. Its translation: CASSLGTGSSSAGELFF.

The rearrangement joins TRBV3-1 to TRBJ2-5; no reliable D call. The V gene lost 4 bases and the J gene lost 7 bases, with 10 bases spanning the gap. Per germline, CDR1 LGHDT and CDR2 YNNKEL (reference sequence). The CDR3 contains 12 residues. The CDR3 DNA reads TGTGCCAGCAGCCGCACCTGGGGGACCCAGTACTTC. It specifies CASSRTWGTQYF.

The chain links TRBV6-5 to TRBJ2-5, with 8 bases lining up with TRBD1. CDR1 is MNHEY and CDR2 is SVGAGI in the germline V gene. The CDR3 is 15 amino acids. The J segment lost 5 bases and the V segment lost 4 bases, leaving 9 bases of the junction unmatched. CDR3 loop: CASSSGRGPTETQYF. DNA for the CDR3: TGTGCCAGCAGTTCCGGCAGGGGGCCGACGGAGACCCAGTACTTC.

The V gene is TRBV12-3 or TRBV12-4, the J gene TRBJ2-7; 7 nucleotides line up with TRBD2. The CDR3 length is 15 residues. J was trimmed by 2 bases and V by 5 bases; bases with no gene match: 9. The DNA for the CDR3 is TGTGCCAGCAGTCCCCGCGGGGGATGGGCCTACGAGCAGTACTTC. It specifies CASSPRGGWAYEQYF.

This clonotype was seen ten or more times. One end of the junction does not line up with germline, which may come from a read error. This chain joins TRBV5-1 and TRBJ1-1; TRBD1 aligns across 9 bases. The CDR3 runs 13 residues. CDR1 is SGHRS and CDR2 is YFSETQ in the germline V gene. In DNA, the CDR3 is TGTGCCAGCAGTTTAGGGACAGGGACTGAAGCTTTCTTT. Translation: CASSLGTGTEAFF. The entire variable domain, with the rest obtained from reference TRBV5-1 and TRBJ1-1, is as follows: KAGVTQTPRYLIKTRGQQVTLSCSPISGHRSVSWYQQTPGQGLQFLFEYFSETQRNKGNFPGRFSGRQFSNSRSEMNVSTLELGDSALYLCASSLGTGTEAFFGQGTRLTVV.

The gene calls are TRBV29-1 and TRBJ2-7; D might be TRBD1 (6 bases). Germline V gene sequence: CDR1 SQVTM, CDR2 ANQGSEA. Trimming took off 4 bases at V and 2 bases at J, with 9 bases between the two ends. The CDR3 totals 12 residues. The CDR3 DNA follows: TGCAGCGTTGCGGACAGCACCTACGAGCAGTACTTC. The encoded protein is CSVADSTYEQYF.

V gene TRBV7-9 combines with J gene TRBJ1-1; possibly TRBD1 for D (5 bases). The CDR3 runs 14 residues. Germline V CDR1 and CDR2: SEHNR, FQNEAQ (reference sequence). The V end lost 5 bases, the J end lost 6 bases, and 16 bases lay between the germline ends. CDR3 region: CASSPGREGPEAFF. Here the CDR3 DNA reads TGTGCCAGCAGCCCCGGCAGGGAGGGGCCTGAAGCTTTCTTT.

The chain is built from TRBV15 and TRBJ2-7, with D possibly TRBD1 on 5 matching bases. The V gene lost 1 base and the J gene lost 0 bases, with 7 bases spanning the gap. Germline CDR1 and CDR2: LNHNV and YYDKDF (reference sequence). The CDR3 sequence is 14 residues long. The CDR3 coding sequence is TGTGCCACCAGCAGAGGACAGACCTCCTACGAGCAGTACTTC. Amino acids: CATSRGQTSYEQYF. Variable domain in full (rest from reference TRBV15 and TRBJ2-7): DAMVIQNPRYQVTQFGKPVTLSCSQTLNHNVMYWYQQKSSQAPKLLFHYYDKDFNNEADTPDNFQSRRPNTSFCFLDIRSPGLGDTAMYLCATSRGQTSYEQYFGPGTRLTVT.

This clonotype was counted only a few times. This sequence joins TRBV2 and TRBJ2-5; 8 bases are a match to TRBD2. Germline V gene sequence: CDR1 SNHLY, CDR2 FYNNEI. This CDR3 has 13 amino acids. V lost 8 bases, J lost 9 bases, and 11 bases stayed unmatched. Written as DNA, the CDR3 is TGTGCCAGCGTAGGGACTAGGCGGAGGGCCCAGTACTTC. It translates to CASVGTRRRAQYF.

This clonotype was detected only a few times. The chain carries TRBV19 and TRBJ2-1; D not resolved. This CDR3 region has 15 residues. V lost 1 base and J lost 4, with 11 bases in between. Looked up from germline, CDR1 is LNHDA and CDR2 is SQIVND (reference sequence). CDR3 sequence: CASSIGRTSYNEQFF. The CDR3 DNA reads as TGTGCCAGTAGTATAGGGAGAACAAGTTACAATGAGCAGTTCTTC.

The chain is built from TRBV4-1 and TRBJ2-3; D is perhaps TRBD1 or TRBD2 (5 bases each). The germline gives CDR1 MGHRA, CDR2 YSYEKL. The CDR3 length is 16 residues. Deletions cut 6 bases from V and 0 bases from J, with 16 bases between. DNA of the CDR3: TGCGCCAGCAGTGTGAGTCGGGGACCAAGCACAGATACGCAGTATTTT. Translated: CASSVSRGPSTDTQYF.

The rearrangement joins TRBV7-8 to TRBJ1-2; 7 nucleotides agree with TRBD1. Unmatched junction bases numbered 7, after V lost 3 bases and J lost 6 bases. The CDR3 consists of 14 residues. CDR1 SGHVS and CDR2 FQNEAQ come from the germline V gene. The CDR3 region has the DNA TGTGCCAGCAGCTTCGCCAAGGGGGCGAATGGCTACACCTTC. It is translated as CASSFAKGANGYTF.

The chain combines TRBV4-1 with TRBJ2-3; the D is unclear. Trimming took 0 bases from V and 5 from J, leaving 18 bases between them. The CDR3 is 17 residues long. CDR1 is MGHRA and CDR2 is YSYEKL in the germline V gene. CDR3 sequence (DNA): TGCGCCAGCAGCCAAGAAGGTGACACAAAGATGGGAGATACGCAGTATTTT. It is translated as CASSQEGDTKMGDTQYF.

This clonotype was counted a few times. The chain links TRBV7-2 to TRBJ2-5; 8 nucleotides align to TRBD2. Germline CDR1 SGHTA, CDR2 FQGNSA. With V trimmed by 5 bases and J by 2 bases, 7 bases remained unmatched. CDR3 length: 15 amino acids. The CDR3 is CASSQTGTRQETQYF. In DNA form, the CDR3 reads TGTGCCAGCAGCCAAACCGGGACTAGACAAGAGACCCAGTACTTC. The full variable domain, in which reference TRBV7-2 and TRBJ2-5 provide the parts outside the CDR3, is GAGVSQSPSNKVTEKGKDVELRCDPISGHTALYWYRQSLGQGLEFLIYFQGNSAPDKSGLPSDRFSAERTGGSVSTLTIQRTQQEDSAVYLCASSQTGTRQETQYFGPGTRLLVL.

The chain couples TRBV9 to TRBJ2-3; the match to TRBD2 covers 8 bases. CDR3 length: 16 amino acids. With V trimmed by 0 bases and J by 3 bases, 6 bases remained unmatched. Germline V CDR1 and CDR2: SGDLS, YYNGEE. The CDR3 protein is CASSVDRGGLTDTQYF. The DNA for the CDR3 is TGTGCCAGCAGCGTAGATCGGGGGGGCCTGACAGATACGCAGTATTTT.

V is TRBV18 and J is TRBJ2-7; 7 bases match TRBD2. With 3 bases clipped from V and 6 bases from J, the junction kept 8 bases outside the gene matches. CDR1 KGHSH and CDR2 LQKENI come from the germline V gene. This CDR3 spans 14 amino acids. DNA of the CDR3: TGTGCCAGCTCACCGGCCGGCGGGGGTTGCGAGCAGTACTTC. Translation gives CASSPAGGGCEQYF.

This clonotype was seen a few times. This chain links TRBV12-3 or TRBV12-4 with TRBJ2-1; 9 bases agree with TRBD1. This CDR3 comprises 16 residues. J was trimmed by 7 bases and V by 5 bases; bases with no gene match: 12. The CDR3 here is CASSALQGAYKNEQFF. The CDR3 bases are TGTGCCAGCAGTGCTCTACAGGGGGCATATAAAAATGAGCAGTTCTTC.

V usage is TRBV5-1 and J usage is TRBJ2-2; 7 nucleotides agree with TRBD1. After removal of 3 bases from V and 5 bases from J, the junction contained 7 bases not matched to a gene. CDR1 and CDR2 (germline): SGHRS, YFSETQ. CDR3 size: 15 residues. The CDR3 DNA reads TGCGCCAGCAGCTCACCCGACAGGGAAACCGGGGAGCTGTTTTTT. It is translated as CASSSPDRETGELFF. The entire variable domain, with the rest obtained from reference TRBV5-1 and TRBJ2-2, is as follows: KAGVTQTPRYLIKTRGQQVTLSCSPISGHRSVSWYQQTPGQGLQFLFEYFSETQRNKGNFPGRFSGRQFSNSRSEMNVSTLELGDSALYLCASSSPDRETGELFFGEGSRLTVL.

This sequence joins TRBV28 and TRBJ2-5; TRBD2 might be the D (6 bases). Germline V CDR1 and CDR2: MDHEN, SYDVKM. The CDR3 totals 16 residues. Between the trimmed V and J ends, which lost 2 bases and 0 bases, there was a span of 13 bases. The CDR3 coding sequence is TGTGCCAGCAGTTTAGTGTTGGCGGGACACCAAGAGACCCAGTACTTC. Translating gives CASSLVLAGHQETQYF.

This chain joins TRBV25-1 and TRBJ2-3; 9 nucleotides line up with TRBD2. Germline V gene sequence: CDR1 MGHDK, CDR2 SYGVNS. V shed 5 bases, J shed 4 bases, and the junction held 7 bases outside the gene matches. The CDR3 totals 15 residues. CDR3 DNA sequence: TGTGCCAGCAGTTGGCGGGGGGGCCTGGCAGATACGCAGTATTTT. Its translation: CASSWRGGLADTQYF.

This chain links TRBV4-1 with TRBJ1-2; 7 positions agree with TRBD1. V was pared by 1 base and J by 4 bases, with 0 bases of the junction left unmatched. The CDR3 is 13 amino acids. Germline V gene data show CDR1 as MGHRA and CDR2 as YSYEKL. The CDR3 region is CASSQGTGYGYTF. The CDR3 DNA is TGCGCCAGCAGCCAAGGGACAGGCTATGGCTACACCTTC.

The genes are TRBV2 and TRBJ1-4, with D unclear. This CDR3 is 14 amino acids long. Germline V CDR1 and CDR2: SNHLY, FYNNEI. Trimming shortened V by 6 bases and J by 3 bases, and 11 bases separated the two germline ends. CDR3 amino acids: CASSIGRSNEKLFF. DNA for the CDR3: TGTGCCAGCAGCATCGGGAGATCTAATGAAAAACTGTTTTTT.